This T cell receptor beta chain was observed in a study of cytomegalovirus exposure and HLA in healthy donors. Broader study findings: A later analysis associated 15,000 to 20,000 TCR beta sequences with HLA alleles at a 0.05 false discovery rate.

PCR used 60 Vbeta primers and 13 Jbeta primers. Profiled with immunoSEQ multiplex PCR; TCRdb holds only in-frame clones, not every one. Counted here are some 220,000 clones, more than 75% occurring once; the ten biggest clones make up about 0.25%. Regarding this clone: Its antigen is currently unknown.

The CDR3 spans 13 residues. V lost 0 bases, J lost 4 bases, and 7 bases lay in between. The germline V gene has CDR1 SGDLS and CDR2 YYNGEE. The V gene is TRBV9, the J gene TRBJ2-5; D is unresolved. This TCR was sampled from a girl aged 2-15 years in good health and CMV-seronegative. Sample: PBMCs. The DNA of the CDR3 is TGTGCCAGCAGCGTAGAAGGCGGAGAGACCCAGTACTTC. This encodes CASSVEGGETQYF.